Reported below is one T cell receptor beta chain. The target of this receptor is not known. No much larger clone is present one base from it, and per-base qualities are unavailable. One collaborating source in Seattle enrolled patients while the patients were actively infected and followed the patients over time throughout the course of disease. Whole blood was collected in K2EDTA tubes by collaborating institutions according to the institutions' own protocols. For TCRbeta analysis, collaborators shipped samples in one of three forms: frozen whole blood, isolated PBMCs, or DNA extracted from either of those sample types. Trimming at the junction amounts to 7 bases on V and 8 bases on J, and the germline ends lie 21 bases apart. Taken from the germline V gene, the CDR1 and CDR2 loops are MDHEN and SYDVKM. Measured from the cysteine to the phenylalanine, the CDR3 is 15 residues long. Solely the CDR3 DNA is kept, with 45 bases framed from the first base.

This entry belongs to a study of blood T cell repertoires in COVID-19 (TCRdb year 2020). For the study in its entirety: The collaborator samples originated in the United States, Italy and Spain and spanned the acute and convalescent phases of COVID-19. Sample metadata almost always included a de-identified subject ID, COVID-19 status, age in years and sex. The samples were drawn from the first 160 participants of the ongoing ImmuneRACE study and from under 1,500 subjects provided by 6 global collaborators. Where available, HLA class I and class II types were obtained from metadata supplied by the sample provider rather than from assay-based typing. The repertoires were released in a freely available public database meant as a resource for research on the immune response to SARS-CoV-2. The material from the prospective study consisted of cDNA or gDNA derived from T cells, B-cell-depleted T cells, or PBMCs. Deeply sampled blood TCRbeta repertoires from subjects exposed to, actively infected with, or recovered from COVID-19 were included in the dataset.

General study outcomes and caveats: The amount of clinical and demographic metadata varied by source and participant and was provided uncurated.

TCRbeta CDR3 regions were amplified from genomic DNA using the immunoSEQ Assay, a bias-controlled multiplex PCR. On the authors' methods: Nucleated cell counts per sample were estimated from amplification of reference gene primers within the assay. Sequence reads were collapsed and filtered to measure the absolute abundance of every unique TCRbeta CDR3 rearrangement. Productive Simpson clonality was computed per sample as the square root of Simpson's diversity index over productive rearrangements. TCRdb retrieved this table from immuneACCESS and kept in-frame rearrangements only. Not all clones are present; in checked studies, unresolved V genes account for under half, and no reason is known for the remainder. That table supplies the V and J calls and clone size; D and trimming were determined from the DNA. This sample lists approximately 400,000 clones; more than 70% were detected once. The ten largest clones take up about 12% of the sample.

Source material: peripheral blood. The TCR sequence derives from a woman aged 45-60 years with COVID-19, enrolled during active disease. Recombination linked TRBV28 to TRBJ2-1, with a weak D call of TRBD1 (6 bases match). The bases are TGTGCCAGCAATACAGCCAGGGGTTCCGGCGATGAGCAGTTCTTC. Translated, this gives CASNTARGSGDEQFF. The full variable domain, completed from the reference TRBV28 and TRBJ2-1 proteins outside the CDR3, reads DVKVTQSSRYLVKRTGEKVFLECVQDMDHENMFWYRQDPGLGLRLIYFSYDVKMKEKGDIPEGYSVSREKKERFSLILESASTNQTSMYLCASNTARGSGDEQFFGPGTRLTVL.